This passage covers 8 T cell receptor beta chains from one sample sequenced in a study of patients and donors after allogeneic stem cell transplantation. One entry per CDR3 protein, called by TCRdb with MiXCR from the RT-PCR reads. The sample contains 800,000 to 1,000,000 distinct CDR3 sequences, about 20% of which appear only once. Specimen: blood, either unsorted or a sorted T cell fraction (not recorded which). The source of these receptors is a human donor who was either an allogeneic HSCT recipient or a stem cell or donor lymphocyte infusion donor (not recorded which). It is not recorded whose cells these are; they may come from a transplant donor.

The rearrangement links TRBV6-5 to TRBJ1-5; 9 positions match TRBD1. The CDR3 is 16 amino acids. Losses at the gene ends were 0 bases for V and 7 bases for J; bases not matched to a gene: 7. Germline CDR1 is MNHEY and CDR2 is SVGAGI. CDR3 region: CASSYSDGTGSQPQHF. The CDR3 DNA sequence: TGTGCCAGCAGTTACTCCGACGGGACAGGGAGCCAGCCCCAGCATTTT.

V and J are TRBV5-1 and TRBJ2-2; the match to TRBD2 covers 10 bases. Germline V CDR1 and CDR2: SGHRS, YFSETQ. The V segment lost 4 bases and the J segment 3 bases; nucleotides outside the gene matches: 9. This CDR3 comprises 17 residues. This CDR3 reads CASSPLAGAPDTGELFF. The CDR3 DNA sequence: TGCGCCAGCAGCCCCCTAGCGGGAGCCCCAGACACCGGGGAGCTGTTTTTT.

V gene TRBV27 combines with J gene TRBJ2-1; 7 nucleotides match TRBD2. The CDR3 is 15 residues long. V dropped 2 bases and J dropped 7; count of bases not matched to a gene: 8. Germline lookup yields CDR1 MNHEY and CDR2 SMNVEV (reference sequence). DNA of the CDR3: TGTGCCAGCAGTTTAGGCGGGAGTGGTAAGAATGAGCAGTTCTTC. Encoded protein: CASSLGGSGKNEQFF.

This clonotype showed up just a few times. The rearrangement joins TRBV4-3 to TRBJ2-7; D perhaps matches TRBD1 (6 bases). The germline CDR1 and CDR2 sequences are LGHNA and YSLEER. V was clipped by 4 bases and J by 6 bases, with 16 bases between them. This CDR3 region has 14 residues. As DNA, the CDR3 is TGCGCCAGCAGCCCCGGGACGCAGGACAGCGAGCAGTACTTC. It specifies CASSPGTQDSEQYF.

Only a few counts were recorded for this clonotype. The chain joins TRBV6-2 or TRBV6-3 to TRBJ1-1, with D perhaps matching TRBD1 (5 bases). The CDR3 extends over 16 amino acids. Germline CDR1 reads MNHEY; CDR2 reads SVGEGT. Deletions cut 4 bases from V and 1 base from J, with 16 bases between. CDR3 protein: CASSSLRDSSNTEAFF. In nucleotides, the CDR3 is TGTGCCAGCAGTTCCCTACGCGACAGTTCGAACACTGAAGCTTTCTTT.

This clonotype was seen only a few times. The chain combines TRBV12-3 or TRBV12-4 with TRBJ2-7, with D perhaps TRBD1 (6 bases). The V end lost 6 bases, the J end lost 1 base, and 22 bases lay between the germline ends. This CDR3 contains 17 residues. CDR3 sequence: CASSPWGRGRRSYEQYF. CDR3 sequence (DNA): TGTGCCAGCAGCCCCTGGGGCAGGGGACGTCGATCCTACGAGCAGTACTTC.

This rearrangement joins TRBV7-9 to TRBJ1-2; no firm D call. Germline V gives CDR1 SEHNR, CDR2 FQNEAQ (reference sequence). Trimming removed 2 bases from V and 5 bases from J, with 12 bases in between. The length of the CDR3 is 14 residues. The CDR3 DNA sequence: TGTGCCAGCAGCTTACCCATGGGGAGTTATGGCTACACCTTC. Its translation is CASSLPMGSYGYTF. The complete variable domain, with remaining parts taken from reference TRBV7-9 and TRBJ1-2, reads DTGVSQNPRHKITKRGQNVTFRCDPISEHNRLYWYRQTLGQGPEFLTYFQNEAQLEKSRLLSDRFSAERPKGSFSTLEIQRTEQGDSAMYLCASSLPMGSYGYTFGSGTRLTVV.

This clonotype was counted ten times or more. The V call is TRBV12-3 or TRBV12-4, the J call TRBJ1-1; D is uncertain. This CDR3 has 12 residues. The ends were cut back, 10 bases at V and 4 bases at J, with 13 bases in the middle. CDR3: CATSQKGTEAFF. The DNA for the CDR3 is TGTGCCACCTCACAGAAGGGCACTGAAGCTTTCTTT.